This entry features one T cell receptor (beta chain) sequence. The authors' processing: Reference gene primers were amplified, and this amplification served to estimate nucleated cell counts. TCRdb's table, derived via immunoSEQ multiplex PCR, lists solely in-frame clones and lacks some. V and J calls and clone size are copied from that table; D and trimming were computed from the DNA. The table includes fewer than 45,000 clones, 81% detected once. The data belong to a study of blood T cell repertoires in COVID-19. Looking at the study overall: Sites in the United States, Italy and Spain provided acute and convalescent COVID-19 samples.

The CDR3 runs to 16 residues. Germline V CDR1 and CDR2: SGHRS, YFSETQ. J lost 2 bases, V lost 4 bases, and 9 bases had no gene match. This TCR was recovered from a man in his forties with active or convalescent COVID-19. The V gene is TRBV5-1, the J gene TRBJ2-3, with TRBD2 identical over 8 bases. Sequenced sample: peripheral blood. The CDR3 DNA follows: TGCGCCAGCAGCCCCCTGGAGCGGGGGAACACAGATACGCAGTATTTT. This codes for CASSPLERGNTDTQYF. The variable domain in full, with the rest retrieved from reference TRBV5-1 and TRBJ2-3, is KAGVTQTPRYLIKTRGQQVTLSCSPISGHRSVSWYQQTPGQGLQFLFEYFSETQRNKGNFPGRFSGRQFSNSRSEMNVSTLELGDSALYLCASSPLERGNTDTQYFGPGTRLTVL.